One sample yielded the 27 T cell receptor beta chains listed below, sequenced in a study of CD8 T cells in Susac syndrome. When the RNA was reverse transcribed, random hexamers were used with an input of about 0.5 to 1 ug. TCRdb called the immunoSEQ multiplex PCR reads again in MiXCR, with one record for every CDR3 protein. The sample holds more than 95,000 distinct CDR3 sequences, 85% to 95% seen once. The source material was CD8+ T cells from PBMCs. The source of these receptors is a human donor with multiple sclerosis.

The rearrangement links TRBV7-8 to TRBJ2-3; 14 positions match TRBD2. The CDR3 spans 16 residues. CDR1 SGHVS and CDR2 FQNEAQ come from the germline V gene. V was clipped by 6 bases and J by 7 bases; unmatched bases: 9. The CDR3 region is CASRPRLAGGPNTQYF. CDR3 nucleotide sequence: TGTGCCAGCAGGCCAAGACTAGCGGGAGGGCCTAATACGCAGTATTTT.

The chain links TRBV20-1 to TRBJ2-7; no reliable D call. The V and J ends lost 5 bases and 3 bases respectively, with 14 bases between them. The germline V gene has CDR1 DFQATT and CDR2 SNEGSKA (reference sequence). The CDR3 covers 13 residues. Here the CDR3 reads CSAPLLKNYEQYF. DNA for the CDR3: TGCAGTGCTCCTTTGCTTAAAAACTACGAGCAGTACTTC.

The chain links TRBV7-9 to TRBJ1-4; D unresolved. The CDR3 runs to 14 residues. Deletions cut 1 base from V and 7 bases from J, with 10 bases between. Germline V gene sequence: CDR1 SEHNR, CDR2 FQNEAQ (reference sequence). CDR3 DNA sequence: TGTGCCAGCAGCTTAGTAGGCAGCGCTGAAAAACTGTTTTTT. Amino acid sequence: CASSLVGSAEKLFF.

The CDR3 nucleotides are TGTGCCAGCAGTCCCCTGAGGGTCTTAGGGGAGACCCAGTACTTC. Residues: CASSPLRVLGETQYF. The chain carries TRBV27 and TRBJ2-5; D might be TRBD2 (5 bases). Trimming removed 5 bases at V and 5 bases at J, with 18 bases between. Germline V gives CDR1 MNHEY, CDR2 SMNVEV (reference sequence). The CDR3 loop spans 15 amino acids.

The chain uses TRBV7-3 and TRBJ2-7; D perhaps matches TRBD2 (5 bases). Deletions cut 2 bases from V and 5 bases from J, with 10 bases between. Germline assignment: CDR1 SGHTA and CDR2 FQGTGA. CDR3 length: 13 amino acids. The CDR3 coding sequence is TGTGCCAGCAGCTTAGGGCCGAGGGACGAGCAGTACGTC. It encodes CASSLGPRDEQYV.

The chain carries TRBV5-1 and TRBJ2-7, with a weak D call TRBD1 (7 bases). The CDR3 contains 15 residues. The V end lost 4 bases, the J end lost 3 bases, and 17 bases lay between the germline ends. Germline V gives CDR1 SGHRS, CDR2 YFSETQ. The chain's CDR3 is CASSGGGSLSYEQYF. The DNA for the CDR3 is TGCGCCAGCAGCGGAGGGGGCAGCCTAAGCTACGAGCAGTACTTC.

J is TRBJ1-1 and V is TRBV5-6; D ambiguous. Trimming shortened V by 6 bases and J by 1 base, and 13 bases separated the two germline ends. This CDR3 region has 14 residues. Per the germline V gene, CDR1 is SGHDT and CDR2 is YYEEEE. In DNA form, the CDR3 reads TGTGCCAGCACCCGGAGAGTTGGGAACACTGAAGCTTTCTTT. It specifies CASTRRVGNTEAFF.

Written as DNA, the CDR3 is TGTGCCAGCAGTGATCTAGCGGGCACAGATACGCAGTATTTT. Its translation: CASSDLAGTDTQYF. V and J are TRBV2 and TRBJ2-3; 7 bases are a match to TRBD2. The CDR3 loop spans 14 amino acids. In germline, CDR1 is SNHLY, CDR2 FYNNEI. V trimming: 3 bases; J trimming: 1 base; junction bases outside the gene matches: 1. Full variable domain (outside the CDR3, taken from reference TRBV2 and TRBJ2-3): EPEVTQTPSHQVTQMGQEVILRCVPISNHLYFYWYRQILGQKVEFLVSFYNNEISEKSEIFDDQFSVERPDGSNFTLKIRSTKLEDSAMYFCASSDLAGTDTQYFGPGTRLTVL.

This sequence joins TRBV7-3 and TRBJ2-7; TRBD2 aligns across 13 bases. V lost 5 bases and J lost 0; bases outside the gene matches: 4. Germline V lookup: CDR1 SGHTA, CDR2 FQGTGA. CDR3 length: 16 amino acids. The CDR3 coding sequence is TGTGCCAGCAGCCCCAGACTAGCGGGGGGCTCCTACGAGCAGTACTTC. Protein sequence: CASSPRLAGGSYEQYF.

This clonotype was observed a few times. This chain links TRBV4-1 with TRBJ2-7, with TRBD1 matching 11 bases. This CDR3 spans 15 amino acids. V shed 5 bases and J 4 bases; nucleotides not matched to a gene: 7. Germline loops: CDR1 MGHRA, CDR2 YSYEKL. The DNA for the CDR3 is TGCGCCAGCAGCTCCGGACAGGGGGCACCTTACGAGCAGTACTTC. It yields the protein CASSSGQGAPYEQYF.

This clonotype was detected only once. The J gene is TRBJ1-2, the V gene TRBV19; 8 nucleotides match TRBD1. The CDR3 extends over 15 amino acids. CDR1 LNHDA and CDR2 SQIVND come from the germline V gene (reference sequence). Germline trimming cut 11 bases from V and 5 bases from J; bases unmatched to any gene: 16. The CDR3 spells CASVDKGRGQYGYTF. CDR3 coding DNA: TGTGCCTCAGTAGATAAGGGCAGGGGGCAATATGGCTACACCTTC. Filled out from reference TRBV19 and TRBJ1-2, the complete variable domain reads DGGITQSPKYLFRKEGQNVTLSCEQNLNHDAMYWYRQDPGQGLRLIYYSQIVNDFQKGDIAEGYSVSREKKESFPLTVTSAQKNPTAFYLCASVDKGRGQYGYTFGSGTRLTVV.

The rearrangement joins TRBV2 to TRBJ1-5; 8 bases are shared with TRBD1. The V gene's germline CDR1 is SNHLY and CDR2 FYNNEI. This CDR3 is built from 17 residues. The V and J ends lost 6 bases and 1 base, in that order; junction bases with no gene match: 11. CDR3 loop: CASRGDRGAGSNQPQHF. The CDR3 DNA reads TGTGCCAGCAGGGGAGACAGGGGAGCCGGGAGCAATCAGCCCCAGCATTTT.

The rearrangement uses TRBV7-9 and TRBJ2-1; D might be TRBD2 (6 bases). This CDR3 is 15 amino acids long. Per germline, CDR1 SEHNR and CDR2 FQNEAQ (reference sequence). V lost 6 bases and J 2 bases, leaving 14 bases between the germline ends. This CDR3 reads CASRGGRDAYNEQFF. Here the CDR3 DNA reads TGTGCCAGCAGAGGAGGGCGGGATGCCTACAATGAGCAGTTCTTC.

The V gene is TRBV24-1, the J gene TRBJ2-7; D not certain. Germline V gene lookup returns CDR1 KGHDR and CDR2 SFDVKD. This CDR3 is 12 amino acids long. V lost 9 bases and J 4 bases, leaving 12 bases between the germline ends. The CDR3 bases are TGTGCCACCCCCTTGGGAAGTTACGAGCAGTACGTC. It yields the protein CATPLGSYEQYV.

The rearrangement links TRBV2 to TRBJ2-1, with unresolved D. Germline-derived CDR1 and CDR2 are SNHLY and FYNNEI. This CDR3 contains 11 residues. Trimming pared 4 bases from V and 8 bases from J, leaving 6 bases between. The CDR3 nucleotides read TGTGCCAGCAGTGTTTATTATGAGCAGTTCTTC. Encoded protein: CASSVYYEQFF.

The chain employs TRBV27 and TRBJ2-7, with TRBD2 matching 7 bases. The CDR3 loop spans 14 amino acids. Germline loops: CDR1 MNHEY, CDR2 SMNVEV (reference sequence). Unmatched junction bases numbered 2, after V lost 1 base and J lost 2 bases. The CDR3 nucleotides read TGTGCCAGCAGTTTATACGCGGGAGCCTACGAGCAGTACGTC. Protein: CASSLYAGAYEQYV.

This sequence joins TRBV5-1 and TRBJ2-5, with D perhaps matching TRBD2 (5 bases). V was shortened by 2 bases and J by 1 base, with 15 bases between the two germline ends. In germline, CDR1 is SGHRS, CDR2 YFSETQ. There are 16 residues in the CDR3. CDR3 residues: CASSFGHRGIQETQYF. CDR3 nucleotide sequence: TGCGCCAGCAGCTTTGGGCACCGGGGAATCCAAGAGACCCAGTACTTC.

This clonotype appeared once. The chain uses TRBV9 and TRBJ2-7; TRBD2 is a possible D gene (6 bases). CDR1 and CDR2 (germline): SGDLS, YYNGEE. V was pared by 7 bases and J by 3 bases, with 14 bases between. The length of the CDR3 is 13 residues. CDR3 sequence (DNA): TGTGCCAGCGGTGGCGGGGAACGCTACGAGCAGTACTTC. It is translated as CASGGGERYEQYF.

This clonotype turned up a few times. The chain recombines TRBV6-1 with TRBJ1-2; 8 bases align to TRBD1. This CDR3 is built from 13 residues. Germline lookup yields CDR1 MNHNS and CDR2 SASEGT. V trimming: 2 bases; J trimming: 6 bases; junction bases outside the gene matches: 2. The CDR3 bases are TGTGCCAGCAGTGAACAGGACAGGGATGGCTACACCTTC. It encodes CASSEQDRDGYTF.

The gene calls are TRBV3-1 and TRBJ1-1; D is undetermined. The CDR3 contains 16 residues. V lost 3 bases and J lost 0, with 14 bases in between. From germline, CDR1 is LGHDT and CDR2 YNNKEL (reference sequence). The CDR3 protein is CASSQAGARLNTEAFF. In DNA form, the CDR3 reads TGTGCCAGCAGCCAGGCGGGAGCCAGACTGAACACTGAAGCTTTCTTT. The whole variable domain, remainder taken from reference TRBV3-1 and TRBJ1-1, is DTAVSQTPKYLVTQMGNDKSIKCEQNLGHDTMYWYKQDSKKFLKIMFSYNNKELIINETVPNRFSPKSPDKAHLNLHINSLELGDSAVYFCASSQAGARLNTEAFFGQGTRLTVV.

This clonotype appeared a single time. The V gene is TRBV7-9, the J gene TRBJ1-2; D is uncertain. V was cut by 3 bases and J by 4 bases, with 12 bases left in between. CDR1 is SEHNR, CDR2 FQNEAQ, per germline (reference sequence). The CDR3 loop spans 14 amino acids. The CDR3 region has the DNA TGTGCCAGCAGCTTTACAACAGCAACCTATGGCTACACCTTC. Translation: CASSFTTATYGYTF.

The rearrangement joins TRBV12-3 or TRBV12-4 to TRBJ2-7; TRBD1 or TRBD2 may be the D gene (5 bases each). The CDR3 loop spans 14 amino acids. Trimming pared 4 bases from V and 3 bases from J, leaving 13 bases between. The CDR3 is CASSSPGRFYEQYF. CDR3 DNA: TGTGCCAGCAGTTCCCCGGGACGATTCTACGAGCAGTACTTC.

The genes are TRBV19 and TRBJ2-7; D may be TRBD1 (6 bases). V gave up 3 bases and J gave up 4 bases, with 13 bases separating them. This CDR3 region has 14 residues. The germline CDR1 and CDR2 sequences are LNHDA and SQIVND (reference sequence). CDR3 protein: CASSISTGSYEQYV. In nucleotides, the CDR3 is TGTGCCAGTAGTATCAGCACAGGGAGTTACGAGCAGTACGTC.

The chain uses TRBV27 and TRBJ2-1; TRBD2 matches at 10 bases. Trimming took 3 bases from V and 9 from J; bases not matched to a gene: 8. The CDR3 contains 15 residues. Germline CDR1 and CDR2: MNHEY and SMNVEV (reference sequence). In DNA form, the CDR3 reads TGTGCCAGCAGTTTGGGTCTAGCGGGGGTGGGTGAGCAGTTCTTC. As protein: CASSLGLAGVGEQFF.

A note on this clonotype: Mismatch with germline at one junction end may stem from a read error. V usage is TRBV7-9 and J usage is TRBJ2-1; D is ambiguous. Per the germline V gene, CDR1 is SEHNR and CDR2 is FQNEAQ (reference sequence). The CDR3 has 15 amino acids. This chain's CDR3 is CASSLAPLSSNEQFF. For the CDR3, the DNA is TGTGCCAGCAGCTTAGCCCCCCTGTCCTCCAATGAGCAGTTCTTC.

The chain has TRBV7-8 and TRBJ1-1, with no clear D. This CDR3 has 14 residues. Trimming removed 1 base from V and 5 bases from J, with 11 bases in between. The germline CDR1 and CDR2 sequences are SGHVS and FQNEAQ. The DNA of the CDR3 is TGTGCCAGCAGCTTAGGAACCGGGAGAACTGAAGCTTTCTTT. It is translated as CASSLGTGRTEAFF.

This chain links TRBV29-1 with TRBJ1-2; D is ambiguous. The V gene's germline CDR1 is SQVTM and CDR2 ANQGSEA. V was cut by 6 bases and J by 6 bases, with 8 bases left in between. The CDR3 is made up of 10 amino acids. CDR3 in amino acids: CSVQGNGYTF. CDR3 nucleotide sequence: TGCAGCGTCCAAGGGAATGGCTACACCTTC.